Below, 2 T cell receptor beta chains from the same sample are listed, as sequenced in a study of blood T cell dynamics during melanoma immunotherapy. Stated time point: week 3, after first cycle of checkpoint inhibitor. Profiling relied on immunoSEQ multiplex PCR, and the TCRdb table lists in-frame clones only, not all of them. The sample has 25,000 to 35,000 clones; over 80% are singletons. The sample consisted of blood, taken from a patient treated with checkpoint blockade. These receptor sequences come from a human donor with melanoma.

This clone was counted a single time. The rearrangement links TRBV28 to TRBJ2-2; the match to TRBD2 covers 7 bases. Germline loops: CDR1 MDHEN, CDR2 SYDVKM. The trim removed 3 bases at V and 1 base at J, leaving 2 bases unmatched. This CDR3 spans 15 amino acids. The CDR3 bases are TGTGCCAGCAGTTTGGGAGGGTGGAACACCGGGGAGCTGTTTTTT. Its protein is CASSLGGWNTGELFF.

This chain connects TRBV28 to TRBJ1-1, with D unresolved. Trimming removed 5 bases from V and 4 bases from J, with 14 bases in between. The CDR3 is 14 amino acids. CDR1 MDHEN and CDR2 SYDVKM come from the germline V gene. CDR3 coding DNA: TGTGCCAGCAGTCTCCTTAGGGAGGCCACTGAAGCTTTCTTT. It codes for CASSLLREATEAFF.